Listed below are T cell receptor beta chains from one sample, sequenced in a study of a mutant IDH1 vaccine in newly diagnosed glioma. Sequencing used immunoSEQ multiplex PCR; TCRdb keeps in-frame clones, though not all of them. The sample lists roughly 74,000 clones; approximately 85% were seen once. No antigen is known for these receptors. The sequenced sample was PBMCs, obtained from a glioma patient whose treatment included an IDH1 peptide vaccine. These receptors originate from a man aged 25-45 years with glioma. Some clones in this sample may be carry-over from other donors' samples. The CDR3 runs from the conserved cysteine through the conserved F or W. D genes are given only for firm matches. Size values are once, few and many counts, or a class for expanded clones, and some rows have none.

CASSPGVDQPQHF TGTGCCAGCAGCCCTGGTGTCGATCAGCCCCAGCATTTT - TRBJ1-5 - TRBV5-4 13
CASSEFNYGYTF TGTGCCAGCAGTGAATTTAACTATGGCTACACCTTC - TRBJ1-2 - TRBV6-1 12
CASSREDRGSGELFF TGTGCCAGTAGTCGAGAGGACAGGGGGTCCGGGGAGCTGTTTTTT TRBD1 TRBJ2-2 few TRBV19 15
CASSQGRNTEAFF TGTGCCAGCAGCCAAGGGCGGAACACTGAAGCTTTCTTT - TRBJ1-1 - TRBV7-2 13
CASKWDRGIGELFF TGTGCCAGCAAATGGGACAGGGGGATCGGGGAGCTGTTTTTT TRBD1 TRBJ2-2 - TRBV27 14
CASSSGTAIHLF TGTGCCAGCAGTTCCGGGACAGCGATCCACCTCTTT TRBD1 TRBJ1-1 - TRBV2 12
CASSFRGDGYTF TGTGCCAGCAGTTTCAGGGGGGATGGCTACACCTTC TRBD1 TRBJ1-2 - TRBV27 12
CASNREEVNEQFF TGTGCCTCCAACAGGGAAGAAGTCAATGAGCAGTTCTTC - TRBJ2-1 - TRBV14 13
CASGGDYDSPLHF TGTGCCAGCGGGGGGGACTACGATTCACCCCTCCACTTT - TRBJ1-6 - TRBV2 13
CAISSNNGIGTDTQYF TGTGCCATCAGTTCTAACAACGGGATCGGGACAGATACGCAGTATTTT - TRBJ2-3 - TRBV13 16
CASSLGDREDFGQYF TGCGCCAGCAGCTTGGGGGACAGGGAAGATTTCGGGCAGTACTTC TRBD1 TRBJ2-7 - TRBV5-1 15
CASSLGPRGNYGYTF TGTGCCAGCAGTTTAGGCCCTAGGGGGAACTATGGCTACACCTTC - TRBJ1-2 - TRBV27 15
CASTCRGLLNTEAFF TGTGCCAGCACGTGCCGGGGGCTATTGAACACTGAAGCTTTCTTT - TRBJ1-1 - TRBV6-5 15
CASSRRSDGYTF TGTGCCAGCAGCCGACGTTCGGATGGCTACACCTTC - TRBJ1-2 - TRBV6-5 12
CASSQGPRSSEAFF TGTGCCAGCAGTCAGGGCCCGAGGAGTTCTGAAGCTTTCTTT - TRBJ1-1 - TRBV5-6 14
CASSVDGTGGLYSPLHF TGTGCCAGCAGCGTAGACGGAACAGGGGGCCTCTATTCACCCCTCCACTTT TRBD1 TRBJ1-6 - TRBV9 17
CASSTGTLNTEAFF TGCGCCAGCAGCACTGGGACGTTGAACACTGAAGCTTTCTTT - TRBJ1-1 - TRBV5-1 14
CASNERESFGSSYNEQFF TGTGCCAGCAATGAGCGGGAGAGTTTCGGAAGCTCCTACAATGAGCAGTTCTTC TRBD2 TRBJ2-1 - TRBV14 18
CASSIRGTASGANVLTF TGTGCCAGTAGTATCAGGGGTACCGCCTCTGGGGCCAACGTCCTGACTTTC - TRBJ2-6 - TRBV19 17
CASSFGGTSGNTIYF TGTGCCAGCAGTTTTGGGGGTACCTCTGGAAACACCATATATTTT - TRBJ1-3 - TRBV28 15
CAWNRGMAKTQYF TGTGCCTGGAACAGGGGTATGGCGAAGACCCAGTACTTC TRBD1 TRBJ2-5 - TRBV30 13
CASSAYRYSNYGYTF TGTGCCAGCAGTGCCTATCGTTACTCTAACTATGGCTACACCTTC - TRBJ1-2 once TRBV6-1 15
CAWSMGSGNTIYF TGTGCCTGGAGTATGGGGTCTGGAAACACCATATATTTT - TRBJ1-3 - TRBV30 13
CASSFRGNAQDTQYF TGTGCCAGCAGCTTTCGCGGAAACGCACAAGATACGCAGTATTTT - TRBJ2-3 - TRBV7-8 15
CASSYSLSGSYEQYF TGTGCCAGCAGTTACTCGCTCTCGGGCTCCTACGAGCAGTACTTC - TRBJ2-7 - TRBV6-6 15
CASSTENQPQHF TGTGCCAGTAGTACAGAGAATCAGCCCCAGCATTTT - TRBJ1-5 - TRBV19 12
CASSFRLGAGGSDEQYF TGTGCCAGCAGTTTCCGCCTGGGGGCGGGAGGGTCGGATGAGCAGTACTTC TRBD2 TRBJ2-7 - TRBV28 17
CASSLWDRSNEQYF TGTGCCAGCAGCTTATGGGACAGGTCAAACGAGCAGTACTTC TRBD1 TRBJ2-7 once TRBV5-6 14
CASSPSTGYYGYTF TGTGCCAGCTCACCCTCGACAGGCTACTATGGCTACACCTTC - TRBJ1-2 - TRBV18 14
CASSSGTGKNSYTF TGTGCCAGCAGTTCCGGGACAGGGAAAAACAGCTACACCTTC TRBD1 TRBJ1-2 - TRBV6-5 14
CASSQPGVKNIQYF TGCGCCAGCAGCCAACCCGGGGTGAAAAACATTCAGTACTTC - TRBJ2-4 - TRBV4-1 14
CASSRLQGEPGTEAFF TGTGCCAGCAGCCGACTCCAGGGGGAACCGGGCACTGAAGCTTTCTTT TRBD1 TRBJ1-1 few TRBV9 16
CASTPDQGVTEQYF TGTGCCAGCACCCCCGATCAGGGAGTCACCGAGCAGTACTTC - TRBJ2-7 few TRBV7-9 14
CASSMGQGSYNEQFF TGTGCCAGCAGCATGGGACAGGGCTCCTACAATGAGCAGTTCTTC TRBD1 TRBJ2-1 - TRBV9 15
CASSNSYNEQFF TGCGCCAGCTCAAACTCCTACAATGAGCAGTTCTTC - TRBJ2-1 - TRBV10-2 12
CASSPGGDIYEQYF TGTGCCAGCAGCCCCGGCGGGGACATTTACGAGCAGTACTTC - TRBJ2-7 - TRBV7-8 14
CATSRAIGALDTQYF TGTGCCACCAGCAGGGCTATCGGGGCCCTAGATACGCAGTATTTT - TRBJ2-3 - TRBV15 15
CASSLEGLAGGWSTDTQYF TGCGCCAGCAGCTTGGAAGGACTAGCGGGGGGATGGAGCACAGATACGCAGTATTTT TRBD2 TRBJ2-3 - TRBV5-1 19
CASTPSTGVDTIYF TGTGCCAGCACACCTTCGACAGGGGTCGACACCATATATTTT TRBD1 TRBJ1-3 - TRBV6-5 14
CAISGRGEQYF TGTGCCATCAGTGGCCGGGGAGAGCAGTACTTC - TRBJ2-7 - TRBV10-3 11
CASSYSRRGTEAFF TGTGCCAGCAGTTACTCGAGGAGGGGCACTGAAGCTTTCTTT - TRBJ1-1 - TRBV6-5 14